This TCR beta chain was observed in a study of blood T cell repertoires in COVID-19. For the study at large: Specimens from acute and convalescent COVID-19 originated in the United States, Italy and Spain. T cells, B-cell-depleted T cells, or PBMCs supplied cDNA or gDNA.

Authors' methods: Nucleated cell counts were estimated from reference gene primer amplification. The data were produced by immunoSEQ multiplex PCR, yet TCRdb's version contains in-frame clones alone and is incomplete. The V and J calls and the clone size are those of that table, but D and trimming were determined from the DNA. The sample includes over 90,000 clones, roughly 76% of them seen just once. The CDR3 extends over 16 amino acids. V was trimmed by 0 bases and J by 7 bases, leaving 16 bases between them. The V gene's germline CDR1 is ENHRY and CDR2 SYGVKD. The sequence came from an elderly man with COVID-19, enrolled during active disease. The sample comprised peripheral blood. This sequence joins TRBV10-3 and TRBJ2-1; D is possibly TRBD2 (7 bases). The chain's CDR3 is CAISESGGRRSNEQFF. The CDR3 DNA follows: TGTGCCATCAGTGAGTCGGGGGGGCGGAGGTCAAATGAGCAGTTCTTC.